The 17 T cell receptor beta chains below all came from one sample that was sequenced in a study of monozygotic twins with inflammatory bowel disease. TCRdb reprocessed the 5' RACE reads and reports one entry per CDR3 protein, with no DNA. This sample contains some 150,000 distinct CDR3 sequences. The specimen was blood. Receptors were obtained from a human donor with ulcerative colitis or Crohn's disease, or a healthy co-twin of an affected twin (not recorded which).

This chain links TRBV12-3 or TRBV12-4 with TRBJ2-1; checking the TCRdb D call of TRBD1 is not possible without DNA. CDR3 length: 15 amino acids. CDR3 residues: CASRKGQGSYNEQFF.

The chain links TRBV20-1 to TRBJ2-7; without DNA, the TCRdb call of TRBD1 cannot be checked. CDR1 is DFQATT, CDR2 SNEGSKA, per germline (reference sequence). The CDR3 loop spans 15 amino acids. This CDR3 is CSAPTFSTGGSEQYF.

The chain is built from TRBV10-3 and TRBJ1-1. Germline V gene sequence: CDR1 ENHRY, CDR2 SYGVKD. The CDR3 length is 14 residues. The CDR3 sequence is CAISEAGRNTEAFF.

The chain combines TRBV6-1 with TRBJ2-1; TCRdb outputs TRBD1, but without DNA this stays unchecked. Germline V gene sequence: CDR1 MNHNS, CDR2 SASEGT. This CDR3 contains 14 residues. The CDR3 protein is CASSPPSSYNEQFF.

CDR3 protein: CASRKQGTPSYEQYF. The V call is TRBV2, the J call TRBJ2-7; TCRdb's D call of TRBD1 is untestable without DNA. CDR1 is SNHLY, CDR2 FYNNEI, per germline. The CDR3 runs 15 residues.

The chain recombines TRBV29-1 with TRBJ1-1; there is no DNA to check the TCRdb D call of TRBD1. Germline loops: CDR1 SQVTM, CDR2 ANQGSEA. This CDR3 comprises 13 residues. The CDR3 sequence: CSVKQGIRTEAFF.

The J gene is TRBJ1-5, the V gene TRBV20-1; the TCRdb D gene call, TRBD1, has no DNA to confirm it. The CDR3 extends over 14 amino acids. The germline V gene encodes CDR1 DFQATT and CDR2 SNEGSKA (reference sequence). CDR3 sequence: CSASLDRLNQPQHF.

This chain connects TRBV7-2 to TRBJ1-5; TCRdb outputs TRBD1, but without DNA this stays unchecked. Germline V gene sequence: CDR1 SGHTA, CDR2 FQGNSA. CDR3 length equals 15 residues. CDR3 sequence: CASSLSEGGGQPQHF. The full variable domain, completed using reference TRBV7-2 and TRBJ1-5, is GAGVSQSPSNKVTEKGKDVELRCDPISGHTALYWYRQSLGQGLEFLIYFQGNSAPDKSGLPSDRFSAERTGGSVSTLTIQRTQQEDSAVYLCASSLSEGGGQPQHFGDGTRLSIL.

Here the CDR3 reads CASSDVKGQETQYF. V is TRBV2 and J is TRBJ2-5. CDR1 is SNHLY, CDR2 FYNNEI, per germline. This CDR3 spans 14 amino acids.

The rearrangement links TRBV12-3 or TRBV12-4 to TRBJ2-1; TCRdb indicates TRBD2, and absent DNA this call remains unverified. The CDR3 length is 13 residues. CDR3 amino acids: CGSRLAGADEQFF.

This chain joins TRBV7-6 and TRBJ2-1; TCRdb proposes TRBD2, but this gene call is untestable without DNA. CDR1 and CDR2 (germline): SGHVS, FNYEAQ. This CDR3 comprises 13 residues. The CDR3 spells CASSLWDYGEQFF.

The CDR3 here is CSVVSSVVQETQYF. The chain links TRBV29-1 to TRBJ2-5. The CDR3 spans 14 residues. Looked up from germline, CDR1 is SQVTM and CDR2 is ANQGSEA.

CDR3: CASSLVRGSGGHEQYF. The gene calls are TRBV5-1 and TRBJ2-7; TCRdb proposes TRBD1, but this gene call is untestable without DNA. Germline-derived CDR1 and CDR2 are SGHRS and YFSETQ. The CDR3 is made up of 16 amino acids.

The CDR3 sequence is CASSLNGGTEAFF. The gene calls are TRBV12-3 or TRBV12-4 and TRBJ1-1; lacking DNA, the TRBD1 call made by TCRdb goes unchecked. The CDR3 is 13 residues long.

The rearrangement joins TRBV9 to TRBJ2-3; the D gene TCRdb calls, TRBD2, cannot be checked with no DNA. In germline, CDR1 is SGDLS, CDR2 YYNGEE. The CDR3 covers 17 residues. CDR3 loop: CASSVPRLAGELDTQYF. The whole variable domain, filled in from reference TRBV9 and TRBJ2-3, reads DSGVTQTPKHLITATGQRVTLRCSPRSGDLSVYWYQQSLDQGLQFLIQYYNGEERAKGNILERFSAQQFPDLHSELNLSSLELGDSALYFCASSVPRLAGELDTQYFGPGTRLTVL.

V usage is TRBV12-3 or TRBV12-4 and J usage is TRBJ2-1; TCRdb's D call, TRBD2, is unchecked because there is no DNA. The CDR3 runs 17 residues. This CDR3 reads CASSFPPGLAGSNEQFF.

The V and J genes are TRBV12-3 or TRBV12-4 and TRBJ1-2; the TCRdb D gene call, TRBD1, has no DNA to confirm it. CDR3 size: 15 residues. CDR3 amino acids: CASSPPDRGIYGYTF.